A selection of T cell receptor beta chains follows, all from one sample in a study of glioma-infiltrating T cells. TCRdb recomputed calls from the multiplex PCR reads with MiXCR, one row per CDR3 protein. The sample shows 100,000 to 150,000 distinct CDR3 sequences, roughly 24% of them seen only once. Material: glioma tissue, nonneoplastic brain tissue, or PBMCs (not recorded which). The source is a human donor with low-grade glioma or glioblastoma, undergoing nonglioma brain surgery, or in good health (not recorded which). Both conserved end residues are part of each CDR3. D genes are given only for firm matches. Clone sizes are given selectively: once, few, many, or a class where the clone is expanded.

j_call v_call d_call clone_size cdr3_nt cdr3_aa
TRBJ2-1 TRBV5-4 TRBD2 few TGTGCCAGCAGCTGGACTAGCGGATACTACAATGAGCAGTTCTTC CASSWTSGYYNEQFF
TRBJ2-2 TRBV10-2 - - TGCGCCACCCAACTACGGGGGGAGCTGTTTTTT CATQLRGELFF
TRBJ1-2 TRBV5-4 - - TGTGCCAGCAGCTTGGTGTCAGCTCCTGGCTACACCTTC CASSLVSAPGYTF
TRBJ2-3 TRBV20-1 - many TGCAGTGCTAGTAGACAGGGCACAGATACGCAGTATTTT CSASRQGTDTQYF
TRBJ2-7 TRBV6-1 - many TGTGCCAGCAGTGAGGTTCAGCGCCCTAGGGAGCAGTACTTC CASSEVQRPREQYF
TRBJ2-1 TRBV6-2/TRBV6-3 TRBD2 many TGTGCCAGCAGTTACTCGATAGGGACTAGCGGGAGGGCTTTCCATGAGCAGTTCTTC CASSYSIGTSGRAFHEQFF
TRBJ1-5 TRBV7-2 TRBD1 many TGTGCCAGCAGCCCGAGACAGGGGTTCAATCAGCCCCAGCATTTT CASSPRQGFNQPQHF
TRBJ1-1 TRBV27 TRBD1 many TGTGCCAGCACCCAGACAGGGGGGAACACTGAAGCTTTCTTT CASTQTGGNTEAFF
TRBJ1-2 TRBV12-3/TRBV12-4 - many TGTGCCAGCAGCCCGTCCGCGAGCGGCTACACCTTC CASSPSASGYTF
TRBJ2-4 TRBV6-1 TRBD1 many TGTGCCAGCAGCCCCGGGACAGAGAGCCTACTAGCCAAAAACATTCAGTACTTC CASSPGTESLLAKNIQYF
TRBJ2-1 TRBV6-2/TRBV6-3 - - TGTGCCAGCAGTTACATGCGGGGAGCCAATGAGCAGTTCTTT CASSYMRGANEQFF
TRBJ2-1 TRBV7-6 - many TGTGCCAGCAGCTTAACAGCTAGCTCCTACAATGAGCAGTTCTTC CASSLTASSYNEQFF
TRBJ2-7 TRBV25-1 TRBD2 many TGTGCCAGCAGTGTCTCTAGCGGGAGCTGGAGCGAGCAGTACTTC CASSVSSGSWSEQYF
TRBJ2-7 TRBV4-2 TRBD1 many TGTGCCAGCAGCCAACTACAGGGGAACGAGCAGTACTTC CASSQLQGNEQYF
TRBJ2-7 TRBV6-1 TRBD1 many TGTGCCAGCAGTGGAGCCCCCTACAGGGGTTCCTACGAGCAGTACTTC CASSGAPYRGSYEQYF
TRBJ2-7 TRBV7-9 - many TGTGCCAGCAGCCGGCCGACAATCTCCTACGAGCAGTACTTC CASSRPTISYEQYF
TRBJ2-3 TRBV4-3 - many TGCGCCAGCAGAAGGACGTTATATGGCACAGATACGCAGTATTTT CASRRTLYGTDTQYF
TRBJ1-4 TRBV3-1 TRBD1 few TGTGCCAGCAGCCGGACAGGGGATAGAAGAAATGAAAAACTGTTTTTT CASSRTGDRRNEKLFF
TRBJ2-3 TRBV11-2 - many TGTGCCAGCAGCTTAGGCGTTCGGGATACGCAGTATTTT CASSLGVRDTQYF
TRBJ2-3 TRBV25-1 - many TGTGCCAGCAGTGCCTCGACGGGGAAACCCACAGATACGCAGTATTTT CASSASTGKPTDTQYF
TRBJ2-7 TRBV6-1 TRBD2 many TGTGCCAGCAGTCATAGGACTAGCGGGAGCTACGAGCAGTACTTC CASSHRTSGSYEQYF
TRBJ2-1 TRBV5-1 - - TGCGCCAGCAGCTTAGGCGGGGCCTACAATGAGCAGTTCTTC CASSLGGAYNEQFF
TRBJ1-5 TRBV12-3/TRBV12-4 - many TGTGCCAGCAGTTTAGGGTTCCTCAATCAGCCCCAGCATTTT CASSLGFLNQPQHF
TRBJ1-1 TRBV6-1 - many TGTGCCAGCAGTCTTGGGACGGACACTGAAGCTTTCTTT CASSLGTDTEAFF
TRBJ2-1 TRBV2 - many TGTGCCAGCAGCCCCCGGAACCCCACCTACAATGAGCAGTTCTTC CASSPRNPTYNEQFF
TRBJ2-5 TRBV6-2/TRBV6-3 - many TGTGCCAGCAGTTACGGTGGACAGCAAGAGACCCAGTACTTC CASSYGGQQETQYF
TRBJ2-7 TRBV6-1 TRBD2 many TGTGCCAGCAGTTGGCACCGGGGGGCCTACGAGCAGTACTTC CASSWHRGAYEQYF
TRBJ2-3 TRBV7-2 TRBD1 many TGTGCCAGCAGCTTAGGTGGCAGGGGGCTTTCAGATACGCAGTATTTT CASSLGGRGLSDTQYF
TRBJ2-2 TRBV11-2 TRBD2 few TGTGCCAGCAGCTTAAGGGTAGCGGGAGTTCGTACCGGGGAGCTGTTTTTT CASSLRVAGVRTGELFF
TRBJ2-4 TRBV30 - - TGTGCCTGGAGGGACGAGCAGTTAGCCAAAAACATTCAGTACTTC CAWRDEQLAKNIQYF
TRBJ1-4 TRBV27 TRBD1 few TGTGCCAGCAGTTTATTGGGACAGGGGGTTGAAAAACTGTCTTTT CASSLLGQGVEKLSF
TRBJ2-7 TRBV7-9 - few TGTGCCAGCAGCTTAGGAGTAGGTAGGGGATTCTCCTACGAGCAGTACTTC CASSLGVGRGFSYEQYF
TRBJ2-7 TRBV11-2 TRBD1 many TGTGCCAGCAGCTTAATACAGGGGACCCACGAGCAGTACTTC CASSLIQGTHEQYF
TRBJ2-7 TRBV24-1 - many TGTGCCACCAGTGACCCGGGTTCCGGATACGAGCAGTACTTC CATSDPGSGYEQYF
TRBJ2-7 TRBV7-2 - many TGTGCCAGCAGCTTAAGTGAGCGGTTCATAGACTTC CASSLSERFIDF
TRBJ2-1 TRBV7-6 - many TGTGCCAGCAGCCGGAGTGGTAATGAGCAGTTCTTC CASSRSGNEQFF
TRBJ2-3 TRBV2 TRBD2 many TGTGCCAGCAGAAATTACGGGACTAGCGTAGATACGCAGTATTTT CASRNYGTSVDTQYF
TRBJ2-1 TRBV28 TRBD2 many TGTGCCAGCACCCAAACTGGACTAGCGGGAGTCAGCTCCTACAATGAGCAGTTCTTC CASTQTGLAGVSSYNEQFF
TRBJ1-2 TRBV25-1 TRBD1 many TGTGCCAGCAGTATCGGACAGGGCTTGGGGTATGGCTACACCTTC CASSIGQGLGYGYTF
TRBJ2-5 TRBV11-2 - - TGTGCCAGCAGCTTAGATGGGATAAAGACCCAGTACTTC CASSLDGIKTQYF
TRBJ2-7 TRBV5-1 TRBD1 - TGCGCCAGCAGCCCCGGGACAGGGCGGTGGGAGCAGTACTTC CASSPGTGRWEQYF
TRBJ2-7 TRBV24-1 - many TGTGCCACCAGGGCGGACAGCTCTACCGAGCAGTACTTC CATRADSSTEQYF
TRBJ1-5 TRBV20-1 TRBD1 many TGCAGTGCTTCCCCACGGGACAGGGACGTGAATCAGCCCCAGCATTTT CSASPRDRDVNQPQHF
TRBJ2-1 TRBV4-1 - many TGCGCCAGCAGCCAAGAGGAACGGAGGAATGAGCAGTTCTTC CASSQEERRNEQFF
TRBJ2-1 TRBV19 TRBD1 many TGTGCCAGTATCTCCCCAGGGGGCTCAATGAATGAGCAGTTCTTC CASISPGGSMNEQFF
TRBJ2-7 TRBV12-3/TRBV12-4 - many TGTGCCAGCGGGCAAGGTGGGCTAGAGCAGTACTTC CASGQGGLEQYF
TRBJ2-3 TRBV12-5 - few TGTGCTAGTAGTGTGGGAGCGGCTAGCACAGATACGCAGTATTTT CASSVGAASTDTQYF
TRBJ2-7 TRBV6-6 TRBD2 many TGTGCCAGCAGTTACTCGATGGCGACTAGCGGTAGTAGCGGCTACGAGCAGTACTTC CASSYSMATSGSSGYEQYF